Listed here are 9 T cell receptor beta chains from one sample, sequenced in a study of breast tumors, draining lymph nodes, adjacent tissues. In TCRdb, the multiplex PCR reads were re-called with MiXCR into one record per CDR3 protein. This sample has approximately 120,000 distinct CDR3 sequences; 21% occur once, and the top ten carry 2% to 2.5%. Breast cancer patients provided tissue from their axillary draining lymph nodes. Source material: axillary lymph node tissue. Receptor source: a female donor with breast cancer. Some clones in this sample may be carry-over from other donors' samples.

About this clonotype itself: The junction departs from the called germline gene at one end, perhaps through a read error. The chain is built from TRBV28 and TRBJ2-7, with 10 positions matching TRBD1. Germline assignment: CDR1 MDHEN and CDR2 SYDVKM. CDR3 length equals 15 residues. CDR3 protein: CASSSLGQGLYVQYF. The CDR3 bases are TGTGCCAGCAGTTCGCTGGGACAGGGGCTTTACGTGCAGTACTTC.

This clonotype was detected many times. The V call is TRBV20-1, the J call TRBJ2-7; 13 nucleotides align to TRBD2. CDR3 length equals 14 residues. V gave up 6 bases and J gave up 5 bases; unmatched junction bases: 7. Germline V gene lookup returns CDR1 DFQATT and CDR2 SNEGSKA (reference sequence). The CDR3 DNA reads TGCAGTGCAGAACTAGCGGGAGGGCTCGACGAGCAGTACTTC. Protein product: CSAELAGGLDEQYF.

This clonotype was observed at least ten times. The rearrangement uses TRBV7-9 and TRBJ2-1; D may correspond to TRBD1 or TRBD2 (5 bases each). Trimming shortened V by 2 bases and J by 7 bases, and 9 bases separated the two germline ends. Germline-derived CDR1 and CDR2 are SEHNR and FQNEAQ (reference sequence). The CDR3 runs to 13 residues. CDR3 residues: CASSLYGGNEQFF. DNA of the CDR3: TGTGCCAGCAGCTTATATGGGGGAAATGAGCAGTTCTTC.

This clonotype has ten or more counts. The J gene is TRBJ2-2, the V gene TRBV4-2, with 7 nucleotides matching TRBD2. The germline V gene has CDR1 LGHNA and CDR2 YNFKEQ. J gave up 0 bases and V 7 bases, and 5 bases lay outside the gene matches. The length of the CDR3 is 15 residues. The CDR3 DNA is TGTGCCAGCAACCCCAGCGGGGCGAACACCGGGGAGCTGTTTTTT. This sequence encodes CASNPSGANTGELFF.

This clonotype has ten or more counts. The chain is built from TRBV10-2 and TRBJ2-7, with 9 positions matching TRBD1. This CDR3 is built from 13 residues. Germline lookup yields CDR1 WSHSY and CDR2 SAAADI. The V segment lost 10 bases and the J segment 1 base; nucleotides outside the gene matches: 5. The CDR3: CAIRDRESYEQYF. The DNA for the CDR3 is TGCGCCATAAGGGACAGGGAGTCCTACGAGCAGTACTTC.

As regards this clonotype: Since no conserved phenylalanine or tryptophan closes the CDR3, a read error is the likely cause. The chain has TRBV28 and TRBJ1-2, with D possibly TRBD1 on 5 matching bases. Between the trimmed V and J ends, which lost 6 bases and 8 bases, there was a span of 16 bases. Germline assignment: CDR1 MDHEN and CDR2 SYDVKM. This CDR3 is built from 13 residues. As DNA, the CDR3 is TGTGCCAGCAGGGATAACAGGATCTCGGGCTACACCCTC. Protein: CASRDNRISGYTL.

The table lists this clonotype with many counts. V and J are TRBV12-5 and TRBJ2-7, with 9 bases lining up with TRBD1. Germline trimming cut 7 bases from V and 1 base from J; bases unmatched to any gene: 5. CDR1 is LGHNT and CDR2 is FRNRAP in the germline V gene. The CDR3 has 14 amino acids. The CDR3, as DNA: TGTGCTAGTGCCTCGGGACAGGGATCCTACGAGCAGTACTTC. It encodes CASASGQGSYEQYF.

The sample holds many counts of this clonotype. The CDR3 DNA is TGTGCCTTCACCTGGACAGGGGGCGGGCGGGATACGCAGTATTTT. Protein sequence: CAFTWTGGGRDTQYF. The chain recombines TRBV10-3 with TRBJ2-3; 11 bases line up with TRBD1. Germline values: CDR1 ENHRY, CDR2 SYGVKD. After removal of 11 bases from V and 6 bases from J, the junction contained 13 bases not matched to a gene. The CDR3 is 15 amino acids.

In this sample, this clonotype turned up many times. The chain is built from TRBV27 and TRBJ2-7, with TRBD2 matching over 13 bases. Per germline, CDR1 MNHEY and CDR2 SMNVEV (reference sequence). CDR3 length: 14 amino acids. V shed 4 bases and J 6 bases; nucleotides not matched to a gene: 3. The CDR3 protein is CASSWGLAGSEQYF. The DNA of the CDR3 is TGTGCCAGCAGTTGGGGACTAGCGGGGAGCGAGCAGTACTTC.